This is a list of T cell receptor beta chains from one sample in a study of blood T cell repertoires in COVID-19. Only in-frame clones appear in the TCRdb table, and some are missing; sequencing was by immunoSEQ multiplex PCR. Among 150,000 to 200,000 clones listed, about 70% were seen once. The sequenced sample was peripheral blood. All receptors come from a woman aged 50 to 60 with active or convalescent COVID-19. Each CDR3 is given with its conserved first and last residue. D genes are given only for firm matches. Only some rows state a clone size, as once, few, many or a class for expanded clones.

clone size,V gene,D gene,J gene,CDR3 protein,CDR3 DNA
once,TRBV19,NA,TRBJ1-3,CASSPGLAGNTIYF,TGTGCCAGTAGTCCCGGACTAGCTGGAAACACCATATATTTT
NA,TRBV11-3,TRBD2,TRBJ2-7,CASSLDRTSSYEQYF,TGTGCCAGCAGCTTAGACAGGACTAGTTCCTACGAGCAGTACTTC
NA,TRBV12-3/TRBV12-4,NA,TRBJ1-2,CASSLGGPYGYTF,TGTGCCAGCAGTTTAGGGGGGCCTTATGGCTACACCTTC
NA,TRBV6-2/TRBV6-3,TRBD2,TRBJ2-3,CASSYSLAGGGADTQYF,TGTGCCAGCAGTTACTCCCTAGCGGGAGGAGGGGCAGATACGCAGTATTTT
NA,TRBV5-6,NA,TRBJ1-2,CASRYRASYGYTF,TGTGCCAGCAGGTACAGGGCTAGCTATGGCTACACCTTC
NA,TRBV21-1,NA,TRBJ2-1,CASSPRGATYNEQFF,TGTGCCAGCAGCCCTCGGGGGGCTACGTACAATGAGCAGTTCTTC
NA,TRBV5-1,TRBD2,TRBJ2-5,CASRGLGVETQYF,TGCGCCAGCAGGGGACTAGGGGTGGAGACCCAGTACTTC
NA,TRBV7-2,TRBD2,TRBJ2-7,CASSLGLAGDEQYF,TGTGCCAGCAGCTTAGGACTAGCGGGTGACGAGCAGTACTTC
NA,TRBV19,NA,TRBJ1-5,CASSMGGQLNQPQHF,TGTGCCAGTAGTATGGGTGGACAGCTCAATCAGCCCCAGCATTTT
once,TRBV28,TRBD1,TRBJ2-3,CASSPIWGHRDRNTDTQYF,TGTGCCAGCAGTCCCATCTGGGGACACCGGGACAGGAACACAGATACGCAGTATTTT
many,TRBV5-4,TRBD1,TRBJ2-2,CASSPDRGETGELFF,TGTGCCAGCAGCCCGGACAGGGGTGAGACCGGGGAGCTGTTTTTT